This TCR beta chain was captured in a study of blood T cell repertoires in COVID-19 (dated by TCRdb to the early 2020s). Study-wide context: Samples from collaborators originated in the United States, Italy and Spain and spanned both the acute and convalescent phases of COVID-19. The samples were drawn from the first 160 participants of the ongoing ImmuneRACE study and from 1,254 subjects provided by 6 global collaborators. The repertoires were made available in a free public database intended to serve as a resource for research on the immune response to SARS-CoV-2. Subjects who had been exposed to COVID-19, were actively infected with it, or had recovered from it provided the deeply sampled blood TCRbeta repertoires that made up the dataset. Where available, HLA class I and class II types were taken from metadata supplied by the sample provider and were not determined by assay-based typing. The prospective study material was composed of cDNA or gDNA derived from T cells, B-cell-depleted T cells, or PBMCs. Nearly every sample came with metadata listing a de-identified subject ID, COVID-19 status, age in years and sex.

Beyond this particular receptor, the publication reports: The amount of clinical and demographic metadata varied by source and participant and was provided uncurated.

Regarding this clone: Its antigen has not been determined. Base qualities are not recorded, but no much larger clone differs from it by a single base.

The germline V gene sets CDR1 to SGDLS and CDR2 to YYNGEE. The CDR3 measures 16 amino acids from cysteine to phenylalanine. CDR3 DNA is the only sequence kept; it has 48 bases, read in frame from the first base. Trimming at the junction amounts to 0 bases on V and 7 bases on J, and the germline ends lie 14 bases apart. TCRbeta CDR3 regions were amplified from genomic DNA using the immunoSEQ Assay, a bias-controlled multiplex PCR. On the study's bioinformatics: Nucleated cell counts per sample were estimated from amplification of reference gene primers within the assay. To quantify the absolute abundance of each unique TCRbeta CDR3 rearrangement, sequence reads were collapsed and filtered. For each sample, productive Simpson clonality was calculated as the square root of Simpson's diversity index over productive rearrangements. This is the immuneACCESS table as TCRdb keeps it, with only in-frame sequences that have V and J called. A part of the clones is gone; compared with another copy, unresolved V genes explain less than half, and the rest is unexplained. That table is the source of V, J and clone size, and D and trimming were worked out from the DNA. This sample comprises about 50,000 clones, approximately 87% of them detected only once. In total, the top ten clones hold about 12% of the sample.

Each collaborating institution followed its own protocols to collect whole blood in K2EDTA tubes. Collaborator samples were shipped for TCRbeta analysis as frozen whole blood, isolated PBMCs, or DNA extracted from either sample type. The clonotype originates from a human donor in a cohort sampled during active COVID-19. The sequencing sample was made of peripheral blood. The chain is made from TRBV9 and TRBJ1-6, with no confidently assigned D gene. The CDR3 corresponds to CASSVATGARNSPLHF. The nucleotide sequence is given as TGTGCCAGCAGCGTAGCTACGGGAGCAAGGAATTCACCCCTCCACTTT.